This TCR beta chain was found in a study of shared clonotypes between healthy human individuals. Study-wide points: Blood was the sole source, and tissue repertoires probably differ.

Germline V CDR1 and CDR2: SGHAT, FQNNGV. V was clipped by 1 base and J by 1 base, with 8 bases between them. This CDR3 has 15 amino acids. The data were produced by immunoSEQ multiplex PCR, yet TCRdb's version contains in-frame clones alone and is incomplete. The table shows about 680,000 clones, with just over 90% occurring only once. Comment on this clone: Its antigen is undetermined.

Naive CD8 cells comprised CD45RO-negative, CCR7-positively selected cells, excluding terminally differentiated effector memory CD45RA+ cells. The genes are TRBV11-2 and TRBJ1-5; D not certain. The sequence was collected from a man younger than 40 in good health. Source material: naive CD8+ T cells sorted from blood. CDR3 loop: CASSLAGLSNQPQHF. In DNA, the CDR3 is TGTGCCAGCAGCTTAGCAGGTCTGAGCAATCAGCCCCAGCATTTT.